The sequence of this T cell receptor (beta chain) was determined in a study of cytomegalovirus exposure and HLA in healthy donors (dated 2017 in TCRdb). For the study in its entirety: In an earlier analysis of roughly 500 of the donors, 276 Gb of sequence data and 100 million or so unique TCR beta sequences from about 180 million T cells were reported. An early release that covered some 630 HLA-typed donors contained around 300 gigabases of sequencing data and approximately 85 million unique TCR sequences. Of the roughly 400 genotyped donors, approximately 80% were placed in the genetic ancestry cluster associated with self-reported Caucasian donors. The aim of the study was to test whether cataloging public T cell receptors could identify signatures of past pathogen exposure. The T cell repertoires of about 700 subjects were profiled by immunosequencing and related to cytomegalovirus serostatus. In addition to the first cohort of roughly 670 subjects, a separate validation cohort of about 120 different subjects was used. The study combined high-throughput TCR immunosequencing, statistical association of individual TCRs with disease status, and machine learning to predict cytomegalovirus infection status. To study patterns of TCR occurrence, a later analysis re-analyzed previously published TCR beta repertoires from around 660 donors and added high-resolution HLA genotyping. In the later analysis, no new phenotypic data were used to find candidate immune exposures; instead, reliance was placed on TCR beta sequences and their occurrence across donors. To decide whether each TCR beta V gene segment behaved as functional or pseudogenic, an earlier analysis of some 570 of the donors relied on high-throughput TCR beta sequencing. Alongside the repertoire data, information on donor age, sex, ethnicity and CMV serostatus was compiled. In a later genetic analysis, genome-wide SNP genotypes for about 55% of the 666 donors were used, and that subset was treated as a discovery cohort. All discovery cohort repertoires had been generated on a single sequencing platform. Class I and class II HLA loci were covered by the typing at four-digit resolution. The number of typed donors differed by locus: roughly 629-630 for A, B, C, DRB1 and DQB1; some 540 for DQA1; over 600 for DPA1; and some 430 for DPB1. Four or five DR-DQ haplotypes were treated as single units for association and clustering because of strong linkage in the cohort. Among about 400 genotyped donors of the cohort, an average of roughly 230,000 unique TCR beta nucleotide sequences was sequenced per donor, of which about 19% were non-productive. Study-wide conclusions, independent of this receptor: A cluster of highly shared sequence variants was judged likely to represent a technical artifact of the sequencing pipeline. Compared with equally common non-associated chains, HLA-associated TCR beta chains in a later analysis were more clonally expanded and had lower generation probabilities. Because HLA typing was missing for some donors at each locus, association tests included only the typed subset. According to a later analysis, TCR association rates differed among HLA loci, with DRB1 alleles showing the most associated TCRs and HLA-C alleles showing the fewest. Specific HLA alleles were associated with 15,000 to 20,000 TCR beta sequences at a false discovery rate of 0.05 in a later analysis. Sequencing depth was assumed to be roughly uniform across donors in the presence/absence analyses, though that assumption may not hold. According to the authors, the approach could potentially be generalized to other disease states and immunological phenotypes. A few of the identified cytomegalovirus-associated TCR beta chains were confirmed in vitro to be specific for cytomegalovirus antigens. A further reported finding was that TCR beta sequences accurately predicted the HLA-A and HLA-B alleles for most subjects in the first cohort. Correlated functional status among segregating V segments might be attributable to linkage disequilibrium, but an unknown experimental factor could not be ruled out. This cohort had only TCR beta chains sequenced, and the lack of alpha or paired-chain data limited which features could be detected. The study listed 164 TCR beta chains as associated with cytomegalovirus. Because counts were too low, some 16 rarely observed V segments, including chromosome 9 orphons, were excluded from the earlier analysis of roughly 580 of the donors. In a later analysis, several top co-occurrence clusters were reported to appear linked to parvovirus B19, influenza, CMV and Epstein-Barr virus. A later genetic analysis associated a missense DCLRE1C variant with V-gene and J-gene trimming of TCR beta chains, and an independent cohort replicated the association. The classifier was reported to diagnose cytomegalovirus status with high specificity and sensitivity in both the original cohort and the validation cohort. In a later genetic analysis, fewer N-insertions in productive TCRs were reported among donors in an Asian-associated ancestry cluster than the approximately 710-donor mean. In a later analysis, most CMV-associated TCR beta chains were found to appear HLA-restricted, with HLA associations seemingly driven largely by CMV exposure. In an earlier analysis of more than 500 of the donors, most TCR beta V segments appeared in productive rearrangements about 87% or about 30% of the time, broadly matching IMGT annotations. For the cohort, immune exposure information was limited to CMV serostatus. When HLA alleles, especially DR and DQ, strongly co-occurred, TCR associations were difficult to assign to individual alleles. While some public TCRs were present in many individuals, most TCR sequences turned up only very rarely across donors.

In regard to this clone: Its antigen has not been determined. Base quality data are lacking; no much larger clone is found one base away.

Library prep was done by the immunoSEQ multiplex PCR assay. For the multiplex PCR, a mixture combining 60 forward primers for TCR Vbeta segments and 13 reverse primers for TCR Jbeta segments was used. Amplification of the CDR3 region of rearranged TCR beta genes was performed with a multiplex PCR assay on genomic DNA. The Illumina HiSeq System was used to sequence the amplified TCR beta libraries as 87-base-pair reads. The source study handled its data this way. Across the 500 to 750 repertoires, a later analysis counted 80 million or so unique TCR beta chains, roughly 11 million of which were shared by at least two donors. Raw reads were error-corrected and collapsed into unique sequences with a nearest-neighbor algorithm that merged closely related sequences to remove PCR and sequencing errors. CDR3 sequences were aligned to IMGT reference sequences to assign V, D and J gene segments. For a sequence to be retained, at least a six-nucleotide match to both a V gene segment and a J gene segment was required. A rearrangement counted as productive if the CDR3 had no stop codons and remained in frame with V and J, and every other rearrangement counted as non-productive. Following IMGT convention, CDR3 was defined as the stretch from the second conserved V-encoded cysteine up to the conserved J-encoded phenylalanine. In an earlier analysis of 550 to 650 of the donors, sequences lacking an unambiguous match to a single V gene segment were excluded. In an earlier analysis of approximately 610 of the donors, V segments were called functional above 56.7% productive rearrangements and were called segregating when the between-donor standard deviation exceeded 5%. To diagnose cytomegalovirus status from the catalog of TCR beta chain sequences, a statistical classification framework was built. In a later analysis, TCR nucleotide sequences were compared against IMGT/GENE-DB human TR gene sequences so that V and J genes could be assigned. The TCRdist pipeline was used in a later analysis to assign CDR3 sequences and most-parsimonious VDJ recombination scenarios. In a later analysis, each TCR beta chain was defined by its CDR3 amino acid sequence together with its V-gene family, and reads lacking a unique V-gene family were excluded. In a later analysis, fewer than 600 highly shared, low-generation-probability nucleotide sequences were removed to address suspected cross-contamination and a sequencing artifact. For each public chain, a later analysis derived a clonal expansion index from normalized ranks of inferred template counts within each repertoire. Generation probabilities in a later analysis came from a VDJ recombination model fitted to out-of-frame rearrangements, and those results were checked against IGoR. In a later analysis, TCR-TCR, TCR-HLA and TCR-CMV co-occurrence was scored with hypergeometric tests, and a repertoire-size bias correction was applied to TCR pairs. False discovery rates were estimated in a later analysis by permuting HLA or CMV assignments 20 times. In a later analysis, co-occurring TCRs were grouped with DBSCAN, and TCRdist sequence similarity was added when clustering was performed within HLA-allele-positive subsets. Repertoires with fewer than 30,000 or more than 120,000 public chains were left out of co-occurrence clustering, as were four to six repertoires with anomalous nucleotide sharing. TCRdb limited this immuneACCESS table to in-frame rearrangements with V and J called. A share of clones is missing; checked studies link under half to unresolved V genes, and the rest is unexplained. V, J and clone size are those of that table, while D and trimming were read from the DNA. The sample profile shows around 200,000 clones; 80% to 90% of them were found once. Jointly, the top ten make up 1% to 1.5% of the sample.

The cohort was made up of 500 to 850 healthy bone marrow donors. At the time of sampling, every cohort member was nominally healthy, though immune exposures that went unrecorded were likely present. The donor was CMV seropositive and was included in the group of 300 or so seropositive cohort members. Every donor gave a peripheral blood sample, and the peripheral blood mononuclear cells from that sample were used for TCR beta sequencing. Genomic DNA extraction from the blood cell samples was performed with the Qiagen DNeasy Blood Extraction Kit. Sequencing used PBMCs. This clonotype was obtained from a girl aged 2 to 10 in good health and CMV-seropositive.

The CDR3: CASSQDLLGTGHTEAFF. Read as DNA, the sequence is TGTGCCAGCAGCCAAGATTTGTTAGGGACAGGGCACACTGAAGCTTTCTTT. The V and J genes are TRBV4-2 and TRBJ1-1; 9 central bases correspond to TRBD1. The CDR1 and CDR2 encoded by the germline V gene are LGHNA and YNFKEQ. Trimming removed 0 bases from V and 3 bases from J; the gene matches leave 8 bases unexplained. The CDR3 runs 17 amino acids, cysteine and phenylalanine included. Of the read, only the CDR3 DNA is kept; its 51 bases are in frame from base 1.